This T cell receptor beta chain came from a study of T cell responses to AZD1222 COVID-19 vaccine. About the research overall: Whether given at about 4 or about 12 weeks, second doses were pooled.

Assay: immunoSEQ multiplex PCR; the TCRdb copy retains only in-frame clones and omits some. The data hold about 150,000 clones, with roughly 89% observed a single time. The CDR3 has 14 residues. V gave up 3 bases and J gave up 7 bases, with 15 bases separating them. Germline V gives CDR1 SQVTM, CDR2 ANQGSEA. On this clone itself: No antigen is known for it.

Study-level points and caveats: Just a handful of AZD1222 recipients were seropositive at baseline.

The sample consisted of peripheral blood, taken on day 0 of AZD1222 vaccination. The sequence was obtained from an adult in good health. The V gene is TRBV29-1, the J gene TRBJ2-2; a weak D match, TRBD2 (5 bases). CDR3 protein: CSVDEGRGIGELFF. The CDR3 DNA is TGCAGCGTTGATGAGGGCAGAGGAATCGGGGAGCTGTTTTTT.